These 3 T cell receptor beta chains share one sample of origin, sequenced in a study of blood T cells in healthy people across ages. A second PCR, run for about 6 to 11 cycles, used a sample-barcoded 5' primer plus a J-beta primer mix. TCRdb called the 5' RACE reads again in MiXCR, with one record for every CDR3 protein. The sample has approximately 800,000 distinct CDR3 sequences, about 42% seen once. The sequenced material came from blood. All receptors come from an older man in good health.

This clonotype has only one observation. This chain uses TRBV7-2 with TRBJ2-7, with TRBD2 identical over 12 bases. The CDR3 extends over 17 amino acids. The germline gives CDR1 SGHTA, CDR2 FQGNSA. V lost 5 bases and J lost 2; bases outside the gene matches: 10. The CDR3 DNA is TGTGCCAGCAGCCCTCGATTGACTAGCGGGGGCACCTACGAGCAGTACTTC. This sequence encodes CASSPRLTSGGTYEQYF. Variable domain in full (rest from reference TRBV7-2 and TRBJ2-7): GAGVSQSPSNKVTEKGKDVELRCDPISGHTALYWYRQSLGQGLEFLIYFQGNSAPDKSGLPSDRFSAERTGGSVSTLTIQRTQQEDSAVYLCASSPRLTSGGTYEQYFGPGTRLTVT.

The chain is built from TRBV29-1 and TRBJ1-2, with a possible D match to TRBD1 (5 bases). CDR1 and CDR2 (germline): SQVTM, ANQGSEA. CDR3 length: 14 residues. V lost 5 bases and J lost 6, with 19 bases in between. The CDR3 DNA reads TGCAGCGTTCAAAGGGGCGACGGATTAGATGGCTACACCTTC. Residues: CSVQRGDGLDGYTF. The variable domain in full, with the rest retrieved from reference TRBV29-1 and TRBJ1-2, is SAVISQKPSRDICQRGTSLTIQCQVDSQVTMMFWYRQQPGQSLTLIATANQGSEATYESGFVIDKFPISRPNLTFSTLTVSNMSPEDSSIYLCSVQRGDGLDGYTFGSGTRLTVV.

The chain combines TRBV20-1 with TRBJ2-3; D not certain. CDR1 and CDR2 (germline): DFQATT, SNEGSKA (reference sequence). V was pared by 3 bases and J by 6 bases, with 10 bases between. The CDR3 sequence is 12 residues long. In DNA, the CDR3 is TGCAGTGCTAGGGCCGGCCCGGATACGCAGTATTTT. Protein: CSARAGPDTQYF.